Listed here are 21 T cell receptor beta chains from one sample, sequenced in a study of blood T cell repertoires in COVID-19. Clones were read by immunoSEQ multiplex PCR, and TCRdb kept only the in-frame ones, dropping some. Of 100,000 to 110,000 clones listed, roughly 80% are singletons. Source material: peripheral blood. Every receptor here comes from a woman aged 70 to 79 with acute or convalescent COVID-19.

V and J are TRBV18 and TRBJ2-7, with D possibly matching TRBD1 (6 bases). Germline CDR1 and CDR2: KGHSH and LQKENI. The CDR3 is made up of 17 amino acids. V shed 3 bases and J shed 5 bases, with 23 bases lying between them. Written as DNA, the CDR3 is TGTGCCAGCTCACCTGAAATAATCGCAGGGGTGAGAGACGAGCAGTACTTC. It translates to CASSPEIIAGVRDEQYF. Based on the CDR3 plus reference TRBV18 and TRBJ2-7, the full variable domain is NAGVMQNPRHLVRRRGQEARLRCSPMKGHSHVYWYRQLPEEGLKFMVYLQKENIIDESGMPKERFSAEFPKEGPSILRIQQVVRGDSAAYFCASSPEIIAGVRDEQYFGPGTRLTVT.

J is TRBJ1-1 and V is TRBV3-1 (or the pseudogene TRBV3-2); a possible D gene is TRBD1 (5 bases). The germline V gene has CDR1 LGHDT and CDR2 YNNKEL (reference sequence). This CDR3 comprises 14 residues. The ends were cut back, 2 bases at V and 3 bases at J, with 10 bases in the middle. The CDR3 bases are TGTGCCAGCAGCCAATTGGGGGGGTACACTGAAGCTTTCTTT. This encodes CASSQLGGYTEAFF.

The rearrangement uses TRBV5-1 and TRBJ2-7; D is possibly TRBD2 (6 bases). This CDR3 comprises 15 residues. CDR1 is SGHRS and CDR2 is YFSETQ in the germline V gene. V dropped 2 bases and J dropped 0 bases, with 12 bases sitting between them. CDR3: CASSFEASVSYEQYF. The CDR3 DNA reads TGCGCCAGCAGCTTTGAGGCTAGCGTCTCCTACGAGCAGTACTTC.

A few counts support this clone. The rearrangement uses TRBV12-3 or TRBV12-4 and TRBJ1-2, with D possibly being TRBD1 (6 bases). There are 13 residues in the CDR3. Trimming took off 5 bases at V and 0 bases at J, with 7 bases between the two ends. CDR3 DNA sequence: TGTGCCAGCAGTGGGACACCTAACTATGGCTACACCTTC. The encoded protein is CASSGTPNYGYTF.

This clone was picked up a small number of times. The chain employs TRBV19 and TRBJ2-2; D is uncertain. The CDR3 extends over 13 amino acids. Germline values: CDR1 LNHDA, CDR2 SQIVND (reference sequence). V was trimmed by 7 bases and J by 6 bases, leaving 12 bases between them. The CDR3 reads CASTPRVPGELFF. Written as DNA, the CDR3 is TGTGCCAGTACTCCCCGGGTCCCCGGGGAGCTGTTTTTT. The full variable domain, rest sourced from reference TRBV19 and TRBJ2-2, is DGGITQSPKYLFRKEGQNVTLSCEQNLNHDAMYWYRQDPGQGLRLIYYSQIVNDFQKGDIAEGYSVSREKKESFPLTVTSAQKNPTAFYLCASTPRVPGELFFGEGSRLTVL.

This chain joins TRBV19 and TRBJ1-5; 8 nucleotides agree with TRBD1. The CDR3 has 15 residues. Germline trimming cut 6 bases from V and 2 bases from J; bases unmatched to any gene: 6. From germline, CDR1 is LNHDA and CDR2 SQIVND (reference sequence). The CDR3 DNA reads TGTGCCAGTAGGACAGGGGCGTATGGCAATCAGCCCCAGCATTTT. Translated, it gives CASRTGAYGNQPQHF.

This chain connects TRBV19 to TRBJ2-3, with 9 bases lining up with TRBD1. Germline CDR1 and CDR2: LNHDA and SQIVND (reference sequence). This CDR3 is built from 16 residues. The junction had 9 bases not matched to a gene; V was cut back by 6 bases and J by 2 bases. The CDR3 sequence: CASRDRGGHVTDTQYF. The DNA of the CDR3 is TGTGCCAGTAGGGACAGGGGTGGTCACGTCACAGATACGCAGTATTTT.

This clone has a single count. The CDR3 reads CASSPSPQGAKLFF. The DNA of the CDR3 is TGTGCCAGCTCGCCGAGCCCGCAGGGTGCAAAACTGTTTTTT. J is TRBJ1-4 and V is TRBV18; possibly TRBD1 for D (5 bases). V was trimmed by 6 bases and J by 10 bases, leaving 18 bases between them. Germline V gene lookup returns CDR1 KGHSH and CDR2 LQKENI. The CDR3 totals 14 residues.

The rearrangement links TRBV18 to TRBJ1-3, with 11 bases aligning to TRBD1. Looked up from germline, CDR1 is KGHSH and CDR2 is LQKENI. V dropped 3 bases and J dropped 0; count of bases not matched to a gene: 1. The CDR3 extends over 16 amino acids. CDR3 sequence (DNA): TGTGCCAGCTCACCCGGGACAGGGGGCTCTGGAAACACCATATATTTT. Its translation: CASSPGTGGSGNTIYF.

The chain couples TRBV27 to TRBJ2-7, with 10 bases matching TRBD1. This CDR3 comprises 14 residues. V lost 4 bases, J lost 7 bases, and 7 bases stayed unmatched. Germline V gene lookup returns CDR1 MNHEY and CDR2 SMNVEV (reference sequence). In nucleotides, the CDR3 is TGTGCCAGCAGTTCCTGGACAGGGGGTTGGGAGCAGTACGTC. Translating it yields CASSSWTGGWEQYV.

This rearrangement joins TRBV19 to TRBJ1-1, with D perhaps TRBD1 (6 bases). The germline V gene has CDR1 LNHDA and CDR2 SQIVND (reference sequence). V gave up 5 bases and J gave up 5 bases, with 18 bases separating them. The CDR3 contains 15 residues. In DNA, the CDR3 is TGTGCCAGTAGTTCACAGGGATCCAGGAAAACTGAAGCTTTCTTT. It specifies CASSSQGSRKTEAFF.

In nucleotides, the CDR3 is TGTGCCAGCAGCCAAGAAGACAGGAACACTGAAGCTTTCTTT. Protein: CASSQEDRNTEAFF. This chain links TRBV4-2 with TRBJ1-1; tentatively, D is TRBD1 (5 bases). The CDR3 length is 14 residues. Trimming left V 0 bases short and J 1 base short, with 6 bases between. CDR1 is LGHNA, CDR2 YNFKEQ, per germline.

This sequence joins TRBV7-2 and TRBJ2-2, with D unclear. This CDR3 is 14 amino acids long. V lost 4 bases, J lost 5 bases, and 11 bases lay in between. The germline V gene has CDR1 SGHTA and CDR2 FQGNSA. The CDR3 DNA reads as TGTGCCAGCAGCTACTCGATAGCTACCGGGGAGCTGTTTTTT. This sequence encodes CASSYSIATGELFF.

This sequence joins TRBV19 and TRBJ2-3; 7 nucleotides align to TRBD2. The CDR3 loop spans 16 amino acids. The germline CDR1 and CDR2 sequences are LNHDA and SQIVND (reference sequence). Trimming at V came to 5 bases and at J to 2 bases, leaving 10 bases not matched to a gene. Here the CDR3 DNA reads TGTGCCAGTAGTCCCCGTGAGCGGGGCCACACAGATACGCAGTATTTT. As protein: CASSPRERGHTDTQYF.

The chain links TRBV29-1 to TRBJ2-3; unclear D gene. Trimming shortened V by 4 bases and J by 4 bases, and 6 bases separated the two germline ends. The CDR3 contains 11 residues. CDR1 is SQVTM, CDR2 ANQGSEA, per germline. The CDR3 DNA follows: TGCAGCGTTGCCCCATCAGATACGCAGTATTTT. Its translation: CSVAPSDTQYF.

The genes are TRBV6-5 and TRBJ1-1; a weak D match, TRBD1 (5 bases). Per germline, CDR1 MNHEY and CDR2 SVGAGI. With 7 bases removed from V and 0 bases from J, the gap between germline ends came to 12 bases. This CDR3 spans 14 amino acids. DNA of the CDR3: TGTGCCAGCACGGATTCGGGGGTGAACACTGAAGCTTTCTTT. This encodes CASTDSGVNTEAFF.

The chain's CDR3 is CASSHRETTDTQYF. As DNA, the CDR3 is TGCGCCAGCAGCCACCGGGAAACTACAGATACGCAGTATTTT. J is TRBJ2-3 and V is TRBV5-1, with a tentative D call TRBD2 (5 bases). Germline CDR1 reads SGHRS; CDR2 reads YFSETQ. V lost 4 bases, J lost 3 bases, and 12 bases lay in between. This CDR3 is built from 14 residues.

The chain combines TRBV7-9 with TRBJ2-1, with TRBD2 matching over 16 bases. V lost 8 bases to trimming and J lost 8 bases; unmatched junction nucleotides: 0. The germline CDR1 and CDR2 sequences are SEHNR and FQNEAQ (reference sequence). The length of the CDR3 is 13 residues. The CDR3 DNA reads TGTGCCAGCGGGACTAGCGGGGGGGATGAGCAGTTCTTC. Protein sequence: CASGTSGGDEQFF.

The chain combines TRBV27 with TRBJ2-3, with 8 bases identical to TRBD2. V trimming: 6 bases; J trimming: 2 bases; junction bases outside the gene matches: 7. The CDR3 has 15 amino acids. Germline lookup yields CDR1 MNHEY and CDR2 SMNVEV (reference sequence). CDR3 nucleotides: TGTGCCAGCAGGACCGGCGGGGGGTCCACAGATACGCAGTATTTT. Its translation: CASRTGGGSTDTQYF.

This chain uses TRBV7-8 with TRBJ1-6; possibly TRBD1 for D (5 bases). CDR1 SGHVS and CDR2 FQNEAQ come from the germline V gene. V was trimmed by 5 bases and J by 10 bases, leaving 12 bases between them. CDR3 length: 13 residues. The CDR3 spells CASSQEGTSPLHF. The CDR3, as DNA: TGTGCCAGCAGCCAGGAGGGGACCTCACCCCTCCACTTT. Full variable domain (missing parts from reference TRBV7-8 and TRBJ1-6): GAGVSQSPRYKVAKRGQDVALRCDPISGHVSLFWYQQALGQGPEFLTYFQNEAQLDKSGLPSDRFFAERPEGSVSTLKIQRTQQEDSAVYLCASSQEGTSPLHFGNGTRLTVT.

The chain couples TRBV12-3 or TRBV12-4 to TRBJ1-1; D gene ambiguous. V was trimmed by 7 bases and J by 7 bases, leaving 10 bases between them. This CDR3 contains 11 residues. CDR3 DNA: TGTGCCAGCATTCAGGAATTTGAAGCTTTCTTT. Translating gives CASIQEFEAFF.